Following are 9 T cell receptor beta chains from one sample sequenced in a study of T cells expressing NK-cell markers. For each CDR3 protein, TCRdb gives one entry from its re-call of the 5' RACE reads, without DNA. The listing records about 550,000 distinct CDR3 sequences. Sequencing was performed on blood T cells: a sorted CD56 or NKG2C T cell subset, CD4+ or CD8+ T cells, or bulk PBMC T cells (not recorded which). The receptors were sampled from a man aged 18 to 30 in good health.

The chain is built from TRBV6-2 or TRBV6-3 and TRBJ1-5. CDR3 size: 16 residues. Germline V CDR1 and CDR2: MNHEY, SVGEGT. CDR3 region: CASSYSSRGGNQPQHF.

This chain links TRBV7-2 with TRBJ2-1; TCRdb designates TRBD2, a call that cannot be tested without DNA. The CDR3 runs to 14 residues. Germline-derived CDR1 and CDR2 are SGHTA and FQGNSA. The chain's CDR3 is CASKPMGPSGEQFF.

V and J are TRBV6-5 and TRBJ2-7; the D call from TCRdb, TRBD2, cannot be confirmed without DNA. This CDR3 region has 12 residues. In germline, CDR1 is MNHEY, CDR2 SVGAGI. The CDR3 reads CASSAPSYEQYF.

The CDR3 here is CASSYSFAGGSYNEQFF. J is TRBJ2-1 and V is TRBV6-2 or TRBV6-3; there is no DNA to check the TCRdb D call of TRBD2. Germline lookup yields CDR1 MNHEY and CDR2 SVGEGT. The CDR3 runs to 17 residues.

The CDR3 sequence is CATSGANNQPQHF. The chain joins TRBV27 to TRBJ1-5; TCRdb's D call of TRBD1 is untestable without DNA. Germline CDR1 reads MNHEY; CDR2 reads SMNVEV (reference sequence). The length of the CDR3 is 13 residues.

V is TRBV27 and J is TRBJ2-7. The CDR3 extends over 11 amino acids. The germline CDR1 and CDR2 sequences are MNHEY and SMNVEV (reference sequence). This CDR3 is CASKNRYEQYF.

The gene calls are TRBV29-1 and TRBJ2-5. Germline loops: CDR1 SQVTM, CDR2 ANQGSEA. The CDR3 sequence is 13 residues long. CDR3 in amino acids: CSVQPLFGETQYF.

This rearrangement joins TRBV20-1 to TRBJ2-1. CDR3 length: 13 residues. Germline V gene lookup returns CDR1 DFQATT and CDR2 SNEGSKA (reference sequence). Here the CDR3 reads CSALQGVFDEQFF.

CDR3 protein: CASSPGTGSGNTIYF. The chain has TRBV5-1 and TRBJ1-3; the D call of TRBD1 rests on TCRdb alone, since no DNA is present to check it. Germline V gene sequence: CDR1 SGHRS, CDR2 YFSETQ. CDR3 length: 15 amino acids.